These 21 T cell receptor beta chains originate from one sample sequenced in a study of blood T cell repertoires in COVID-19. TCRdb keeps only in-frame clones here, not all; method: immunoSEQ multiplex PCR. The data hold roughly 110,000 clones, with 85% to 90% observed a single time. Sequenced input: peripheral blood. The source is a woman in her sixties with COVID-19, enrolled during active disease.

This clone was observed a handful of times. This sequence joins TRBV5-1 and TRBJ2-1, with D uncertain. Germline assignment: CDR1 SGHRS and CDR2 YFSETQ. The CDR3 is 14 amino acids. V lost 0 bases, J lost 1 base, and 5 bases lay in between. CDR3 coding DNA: TGCGCCAGCAGCTTGGCCAGTTCCTACAATGAGCAGTTCTTC. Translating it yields CASSLASSYNEQFF. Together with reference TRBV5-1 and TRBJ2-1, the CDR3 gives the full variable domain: KAGVTQTPRYLIKTRGQQVTLSCSPISGHRSVSWYQQTPGQGLQFLFEYFSETQRNKGNFPGRFSGRQFSNSRSEMNVSTLELGDSALYLCASSLASSYNEQFFGPGTRLTVL.

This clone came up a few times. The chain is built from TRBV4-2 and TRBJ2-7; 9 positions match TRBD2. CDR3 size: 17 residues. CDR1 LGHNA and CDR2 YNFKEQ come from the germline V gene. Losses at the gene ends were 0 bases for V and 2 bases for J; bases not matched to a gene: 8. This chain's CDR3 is CASSQEGSGGLTYEQYF. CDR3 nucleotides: TGTGCCAGCAGCCAAGAAGGCAGCGGGGGGTTAACCTACGAGCAGTACTTC.

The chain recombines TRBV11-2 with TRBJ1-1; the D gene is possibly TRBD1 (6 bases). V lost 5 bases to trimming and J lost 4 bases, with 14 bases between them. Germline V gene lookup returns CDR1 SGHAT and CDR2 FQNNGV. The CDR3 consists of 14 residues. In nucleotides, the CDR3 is TGTGCCAGCAGCCCGACTACAGGGATCACTGAAGCTTTCTTT. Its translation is CASSPTTGITEAFF. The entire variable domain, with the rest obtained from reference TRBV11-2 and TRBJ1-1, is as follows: EAGVAQSPRYKIIEKRQSVAFWCNPISGHATLYWYQQILGQGPKLLIQFQNNGVVDDSQLPKDRFSAERLKGVDSTLKIQPAKLEDSAVYLCASSPTTGITEAFFGQGTRLTVV.

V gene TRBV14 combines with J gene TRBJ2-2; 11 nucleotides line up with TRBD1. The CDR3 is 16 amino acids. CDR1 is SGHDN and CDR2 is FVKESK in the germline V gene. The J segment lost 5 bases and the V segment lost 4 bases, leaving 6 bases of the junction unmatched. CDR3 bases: TGTGCCAGCAGCCGCCCCGGGACAGGGGGTACCGGGGAGCTGTTTTTT. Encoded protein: CASSRPGTGGTGELFF.

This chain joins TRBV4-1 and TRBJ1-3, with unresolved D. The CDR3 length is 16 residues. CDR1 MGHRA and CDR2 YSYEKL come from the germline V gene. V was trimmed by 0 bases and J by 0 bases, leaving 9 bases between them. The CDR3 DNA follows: TGCGCCAGCAGCCAAGAGCGGGGATCCTCTGGAAACACCATATATTTT. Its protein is CASSQERGSSGNTIYF.

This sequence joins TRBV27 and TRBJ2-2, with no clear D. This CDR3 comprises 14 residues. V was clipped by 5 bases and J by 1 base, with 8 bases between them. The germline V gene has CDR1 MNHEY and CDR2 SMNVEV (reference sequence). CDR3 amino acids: CASSGRQNTGELFF. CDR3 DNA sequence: TGTGCCAGCAGTGGGCGACAGAACACCGGGGAGCTGTTTTTT.

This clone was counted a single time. This CDR3 reads CASRATTGVDTEAFF. The CDR3 nucleotides are TGTGCCAGCAGAGCGACAACAGGGGTGGACACTGAAGCTTTCTTT. This chain connects TRBV2 to TRBJ1-1; 7 bases are a match to TRBD1. The CDR3 sequence is 15 residues long. Germline-derived CDR1 and CDR2 are SNHLY and FYNNEI. V dropped 6 bases and J dropped 3; count of bases not matched to a gene: 10.

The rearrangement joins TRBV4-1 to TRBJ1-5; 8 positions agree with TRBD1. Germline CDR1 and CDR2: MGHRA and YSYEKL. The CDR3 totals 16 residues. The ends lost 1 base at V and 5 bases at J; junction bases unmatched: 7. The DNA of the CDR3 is TGCGCCAGCAGCCAAGGGGCAACAGGGGGATATCAGCCCCAGCATTTT. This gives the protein CASSQGATGGYQPQHF.

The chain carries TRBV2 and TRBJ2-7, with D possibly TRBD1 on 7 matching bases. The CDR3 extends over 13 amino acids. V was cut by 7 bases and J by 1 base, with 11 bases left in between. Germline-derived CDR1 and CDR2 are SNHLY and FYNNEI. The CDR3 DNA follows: TGTGCCAGCAAGACAGGGACTTCCTACGAGCAGTACTTC. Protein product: CASKTGTSYEQYF.

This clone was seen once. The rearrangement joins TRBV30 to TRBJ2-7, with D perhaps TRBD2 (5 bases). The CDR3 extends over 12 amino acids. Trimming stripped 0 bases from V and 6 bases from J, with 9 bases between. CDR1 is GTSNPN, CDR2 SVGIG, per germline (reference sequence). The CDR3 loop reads CAWSVLGGEQYF. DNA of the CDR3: TGTGCCTGGAGTGTACTCGGAGGCGAGCAGTACTTC.

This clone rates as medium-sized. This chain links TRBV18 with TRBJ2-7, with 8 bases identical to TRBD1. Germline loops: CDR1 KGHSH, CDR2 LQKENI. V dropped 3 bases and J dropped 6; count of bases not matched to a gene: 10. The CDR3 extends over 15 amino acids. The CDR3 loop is CASSPGQDLTVEQYF. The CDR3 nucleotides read TGTGCCAGCTCACCGGGACAGGACCTAACTGTCGAGCAGTACTTC.

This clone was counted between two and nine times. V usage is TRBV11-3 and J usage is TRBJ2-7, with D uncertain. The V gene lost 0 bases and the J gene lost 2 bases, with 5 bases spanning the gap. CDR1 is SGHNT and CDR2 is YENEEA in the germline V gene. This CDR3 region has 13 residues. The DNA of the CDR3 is TGTGCCAGCAGCTTAGACAGGACCTACGAGCAGTACTTC. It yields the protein CASSLDRTYEQYF. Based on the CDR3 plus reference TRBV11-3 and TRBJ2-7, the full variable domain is EAGVVQSPRYKIIEKKQPVAFWCNPISGHNTLYWYLQNLGQGPELLIRYENEEAVDDSQLPKDRFSAERLKGVDSTLKIQPAELGDSAVYLCASSLDRTYEQYFGPGTRLTVT.

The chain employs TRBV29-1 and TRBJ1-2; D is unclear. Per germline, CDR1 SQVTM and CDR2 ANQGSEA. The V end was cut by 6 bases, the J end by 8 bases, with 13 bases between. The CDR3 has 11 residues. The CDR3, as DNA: TGCAGCGTGGAGGAGGGTCTAGGCTACACCTTC. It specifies CSVEEGLGYTF.

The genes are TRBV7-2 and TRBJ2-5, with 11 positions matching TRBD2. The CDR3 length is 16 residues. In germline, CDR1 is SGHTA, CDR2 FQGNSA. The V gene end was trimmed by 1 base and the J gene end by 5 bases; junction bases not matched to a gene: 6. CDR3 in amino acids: CASSLGLAGLGETQYF. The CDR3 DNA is TGTGCCAGCAGCTTAGGACTAGCGGGGCTGGGGGAGACCCAGTACTTC.

CDR3 sequence reads: CASSFGLARRYNEQFF. The DNA of the CDR3 is TGTGCCAGCAGCTTCGGACTAGCACGCCGGTACAATGAGCAGTTCTTC. The chain employs TRBV7-2 and TRBJ2-1; 8 bases match TRBD2. The CDR3 spans 16 residues. J lost 4 bases, V lost 3 bases, and 8 bases had no gene match. CDR1 is SGHTA, CDR2 FQGNSA, per germline.

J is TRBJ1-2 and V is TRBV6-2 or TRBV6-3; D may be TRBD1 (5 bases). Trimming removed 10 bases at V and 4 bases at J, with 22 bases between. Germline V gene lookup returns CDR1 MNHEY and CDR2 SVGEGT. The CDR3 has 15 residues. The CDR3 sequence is CAITPSTGNLYGYTF. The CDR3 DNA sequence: TGTGCCATCACCCCTTCAACAGGCAACCTCTATGGCTACACCTTC.

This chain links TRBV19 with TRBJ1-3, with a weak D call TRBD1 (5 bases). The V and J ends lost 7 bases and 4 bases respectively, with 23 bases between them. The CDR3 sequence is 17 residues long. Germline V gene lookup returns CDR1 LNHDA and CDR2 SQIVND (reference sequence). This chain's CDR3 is CASTRVTSAITGNTIYF. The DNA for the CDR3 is TGTGCCAGTACCAGGGTCACCTCGGCGATCACAGGAAACACCATATATTTT. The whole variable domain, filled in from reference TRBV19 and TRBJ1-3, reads DGGITQSPKYLFRKEGQNVTLSCEQNLNHDAMYWYRQDPGQGLRLIYYSQIVNDFQKGDIAEGYSVSREKKESFPLTVTSAQKNPTAFYLCASTRVTSAITGNTIYFGEGSWLTVV.

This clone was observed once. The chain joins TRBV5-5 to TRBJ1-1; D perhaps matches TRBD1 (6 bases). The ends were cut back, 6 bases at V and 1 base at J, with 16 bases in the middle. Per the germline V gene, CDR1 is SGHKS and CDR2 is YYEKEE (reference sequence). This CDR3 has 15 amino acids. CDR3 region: CASTGMDSSNTEAFF. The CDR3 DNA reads TGTGCCAGCACCGGAATGGACAGCTCGAACACTGAAGCTTTCTTT.

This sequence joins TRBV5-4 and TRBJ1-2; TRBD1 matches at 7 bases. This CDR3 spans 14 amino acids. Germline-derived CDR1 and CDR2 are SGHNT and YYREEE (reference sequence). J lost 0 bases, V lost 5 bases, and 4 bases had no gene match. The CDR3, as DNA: TGTGCCAGCAGTCGGGACAGAACTAACTATGGCTACACCTTC. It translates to CASSRDRTNYGYTF.

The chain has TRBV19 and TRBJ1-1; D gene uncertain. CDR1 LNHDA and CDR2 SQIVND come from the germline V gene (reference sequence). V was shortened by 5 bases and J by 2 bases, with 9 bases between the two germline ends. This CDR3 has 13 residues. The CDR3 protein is CASSPQLNTEAFF. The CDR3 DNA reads TGTGCCAGTAGTCCCCAACTAAACACTGAAGCTTTCTTT. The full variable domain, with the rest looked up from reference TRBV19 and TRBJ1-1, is DGGITQSPKYLFRKEGQNVTLSCEQNLNHDAMYWYRQDPGQGLRLIYYSQIVNDFQKGDIAEGYSVSREKKESFPLTVTSAQKNPTAFYLCASSPQLNTEAFFGQGTRLTVV.

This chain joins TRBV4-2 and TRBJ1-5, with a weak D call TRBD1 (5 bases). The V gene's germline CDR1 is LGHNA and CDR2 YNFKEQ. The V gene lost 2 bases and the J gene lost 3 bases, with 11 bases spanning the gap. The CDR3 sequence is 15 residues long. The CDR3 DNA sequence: TGTGCCAGCAGCCAATCCCAGGGTAACAATCAGCCCCAGCATTTT. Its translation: CASSQSQGNNQPQHF.